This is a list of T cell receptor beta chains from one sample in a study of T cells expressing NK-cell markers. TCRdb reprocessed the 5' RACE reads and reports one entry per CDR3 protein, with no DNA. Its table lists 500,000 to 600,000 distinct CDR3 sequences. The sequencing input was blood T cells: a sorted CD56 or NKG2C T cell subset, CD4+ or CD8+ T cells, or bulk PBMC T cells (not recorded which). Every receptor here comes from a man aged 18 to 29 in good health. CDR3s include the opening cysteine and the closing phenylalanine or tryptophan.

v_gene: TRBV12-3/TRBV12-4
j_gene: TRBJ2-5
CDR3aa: CASSKTSGREVETQYF

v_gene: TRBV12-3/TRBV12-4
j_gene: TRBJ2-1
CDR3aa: CASSLTGRDIYNEQFF

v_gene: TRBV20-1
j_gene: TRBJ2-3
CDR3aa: CSAPPGLRATTDTQYF

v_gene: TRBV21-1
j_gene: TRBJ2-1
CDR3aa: CASSTQPRGDEQFF

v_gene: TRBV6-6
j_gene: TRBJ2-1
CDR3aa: CAIAPGLSNEQFF

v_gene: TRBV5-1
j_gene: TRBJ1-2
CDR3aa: CASSLVSGGDYGYTF

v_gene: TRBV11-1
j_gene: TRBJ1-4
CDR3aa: CASSLEAGAGASGEKLFF

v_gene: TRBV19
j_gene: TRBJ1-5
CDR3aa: CASSIEYSNQPQHF

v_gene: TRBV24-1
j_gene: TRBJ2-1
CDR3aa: CATSDDDRNEQFF

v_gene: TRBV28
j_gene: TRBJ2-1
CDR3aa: CASTPSRGVYNEQFF

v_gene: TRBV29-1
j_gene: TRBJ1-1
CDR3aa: CSVEVGQTLTEAFF

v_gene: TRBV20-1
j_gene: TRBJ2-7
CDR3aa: CSARVLGRISYEQYF

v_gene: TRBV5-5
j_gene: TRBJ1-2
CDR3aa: CASSLIQGAGGYTF

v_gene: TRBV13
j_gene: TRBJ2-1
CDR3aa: CATGTSVFNEQFF

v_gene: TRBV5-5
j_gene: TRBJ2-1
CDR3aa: CASSFGTNWLNEQFF

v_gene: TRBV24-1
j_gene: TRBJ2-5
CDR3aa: CATSDSTSGRNQETQYF

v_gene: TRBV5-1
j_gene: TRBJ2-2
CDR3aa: CASSSRLAGNTGELFF

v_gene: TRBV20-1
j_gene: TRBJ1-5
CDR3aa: CSALEGGVVRNQPQHF

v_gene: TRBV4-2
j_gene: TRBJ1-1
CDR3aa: CASSQDPRGGGGTEAFF

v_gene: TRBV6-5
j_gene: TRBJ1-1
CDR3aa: CASSYTRQMNTEAFF

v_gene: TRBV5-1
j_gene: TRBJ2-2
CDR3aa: CASSPLGPTGELFF

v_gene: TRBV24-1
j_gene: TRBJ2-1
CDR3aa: CATSEEGFENEQFF

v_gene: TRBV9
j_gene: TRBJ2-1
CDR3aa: CASSGRPGTSIVNEQFF

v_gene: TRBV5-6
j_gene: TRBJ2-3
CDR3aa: CASSSRLAGEADTQYF

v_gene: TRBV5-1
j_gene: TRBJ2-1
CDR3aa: CASSLPTGGKPNEQFF

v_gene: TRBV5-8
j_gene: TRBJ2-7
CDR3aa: CASREPQMYEQYF

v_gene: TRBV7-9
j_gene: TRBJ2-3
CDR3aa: CASSLQGAGDTQYF

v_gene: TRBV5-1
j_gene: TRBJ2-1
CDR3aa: CASSLTAGTSSYNEQFF

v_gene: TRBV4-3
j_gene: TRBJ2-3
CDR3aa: CASSQRGLSVGSPDTQYF

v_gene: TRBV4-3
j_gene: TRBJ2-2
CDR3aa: CASSLGTNTGELFF

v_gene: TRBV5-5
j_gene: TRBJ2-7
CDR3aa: CASSLQAAPYEQYF

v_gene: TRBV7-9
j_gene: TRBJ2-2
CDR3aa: CASSPVPGELFF

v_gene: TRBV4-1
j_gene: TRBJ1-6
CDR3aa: CASSQGQNQGSPLHF

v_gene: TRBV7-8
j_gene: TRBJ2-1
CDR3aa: CASSSWANPNEQFF

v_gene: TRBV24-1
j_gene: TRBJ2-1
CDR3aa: CATSDSLAEPLGGYNEQFF

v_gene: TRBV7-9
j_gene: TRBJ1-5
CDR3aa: CASSSSPPGRGDQPQHF

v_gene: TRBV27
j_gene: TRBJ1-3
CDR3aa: CASSLTGIGDTIYF

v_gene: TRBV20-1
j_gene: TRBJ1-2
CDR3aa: CSAAGVAHYGYTF

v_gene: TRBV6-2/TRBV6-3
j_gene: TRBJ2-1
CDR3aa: CASSYRDWEQFF

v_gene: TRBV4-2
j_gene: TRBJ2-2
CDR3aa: CASSQAEAGELFF